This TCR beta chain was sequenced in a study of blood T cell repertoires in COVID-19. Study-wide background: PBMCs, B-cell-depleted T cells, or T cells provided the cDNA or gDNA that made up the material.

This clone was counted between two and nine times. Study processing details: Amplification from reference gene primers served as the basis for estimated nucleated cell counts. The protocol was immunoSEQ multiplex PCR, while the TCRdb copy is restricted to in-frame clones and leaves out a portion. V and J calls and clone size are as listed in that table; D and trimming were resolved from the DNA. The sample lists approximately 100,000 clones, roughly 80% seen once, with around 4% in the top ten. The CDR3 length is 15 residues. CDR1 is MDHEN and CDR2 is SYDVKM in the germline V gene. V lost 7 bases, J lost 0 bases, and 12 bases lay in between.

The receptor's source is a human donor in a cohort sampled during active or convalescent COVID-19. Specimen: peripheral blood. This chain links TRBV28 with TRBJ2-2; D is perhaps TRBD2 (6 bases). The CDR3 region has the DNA TGTGCCAGCAAGGAGGAGGGATCGAACACCGGGGAGCTGTTTTTT. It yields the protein CASKEEGSNTGELFF.